This T cell receptor beta chain was identified during a study of blood T cell repertoires in COVID-19. Trimming removed 1 base at V and 3 bases at J, with 7 bases between. The CDR3 spans 15 residues. Germline V gives CDR1 MGHDK, CDR2 SYGVNS. The protocol was immunoSEQ multiplex PCR, while the TCRdb copy is restricted to in-frame clones and leaves out a portion. The data hold hundreds of thousands of clones, with 70% to 90% observed a single time. The sequence was obtained from a young man with active or convalescent COVID-19. The genes are TRBV25-1 and TRBJ1-6; no firm D call. The source material was peripheral blood. The CDR3 DNA follows: TGTGCCAGCAGTGAATCTGGGAGCTATAATTCACCCCTCCACTTT. Translation gives CASSESGSYNSPLHF.